The rows below give T cell receptor beta chains drawn from one sample of a study of blood T cell repertoires in COVID-19. Some clones are missing from TCRdb's copy, which holds only in-frame ones; the method was immunoSEQ multiplex PCR. Here the sample spans under 80,000 clones, about 80% being singletons. Sequencing was performed on peripheral blood. The receptors derive from a human donor in a cohort sampled during active COVID-19. Both conserved end residues are part of each CDR3. A D gene is named only where the DNA matches it firmly. Not every row has a clone size; where given, it reads once, few, many or a size class.

cdr3_nt cdr3_aa d_call v_call clone_size j_call
TGTGCCAGCAGCTTAGGGGGCCCAGACCGGAACACTGAAGCTTTCTTT CASSLGGPDRNTEAFF . TRBV13 . TRBJ1-1
TGTGCCAGCAGCAAAGGACTTGGAGGCAGGGGGCACGGCGGGGAGCTGTTTTTT CASSKGLGGRGHGGELFF TRBD1 TRBV11-3 . TRBJ2-2
TGTGCCAGCAGTCCGGCAACAGGAAATAGCAATCAGCCCCAGCATTTT CASSPATGNSNQPQHF . TRBV28 once TRBJ1-5
TGTGCCAGTACCCATGGGACAGGGAGTCTGTATGGCTACACCTTC CASTHGTGSLYGYTF TRBD1 TRBV19 once TRBJ1-2
TGTGCCATGCAAAGGCTCGGGACGGGACTAGCGGGAAGAACGGGCACCGGGGAGCTGTTTTTT CAMQRLGTGLAGRTGTGELFF TRBD2 TRBV10-3 . TRBJ2-2
TGTGCCCAGGGACAGTACTCACCCCTCCACTTT CAQGQYSPLHF TRBD1 TRBV30 . TRBJ1-6
TGTGCCAGTAGTATAGTTGGGGCGGCCCGAAACACCGGGGAGCTGTTTTTT CASSIVGAARNTGELFF . TRBV19 . TRBJ2-2
TGTGCCAGCAGCTTGTCAGGGACAGGGGTGGCTCAGCCCCAGCATTTT CASSLSGTGVAQPQHF TRBD1 TRBV5-6 . TRBJ1-5
TGTGCCAGCAGTCAAATATCCGGGACAGGGCATGAGCAGTTCTTC CASSQISGTGHEQFF TRBD1 TRBV7-9 . TRBJ2-1
TGTGCCAGCAGCCTACCCCTCCTAGCGGGAATGAATGAGCAGTTCTTC CASSLPLLAGMNEQFF TRBD2 TRBV5-6 . TRBJ2-1
TGTGCCAGCTCACCTTATTCAAGGAGAGGCTACAATGAGCAGTTCTTC CASSPYSRRGYNEQFF . TRBV18 . TRBJ2-1
TGTGCCAGCAGTTTGAACAGGGACCTGCCCCAGCATTTT CASSLNRDLPQHF . TRBV6-5 . TRBJ1-5
TGCGCCAGCAGCTCTTCCCTGCAGGGGGTACACGAGCAGTACTTC CASSSSLQGVHEQYF TRBD1 TRBV5-1 once TRBJ2-7
TGTGCCAGCAGCCCGCAGGGGGCTCCGAACACTGAAGCTTTCTTT CASSPQGAPNTEAFF TRBD1 TRBV7-9 . TRBJ1-1
TGTGCCAGCAGCTCCGGGACAGGGTCTCAAGGTGAGCAGTTCTTC CASSSGTGSQGEQFF TRBD1 TRBV7-3 . TRBJ2-1
TGTGCCAGCAGCTTAGGGGGGCGACTAGCGAGGGGCTCCTACAATGAGCAGTTCTTC CASSLGGRLARGSYNEQFF TRBD2 TRBV7-9 . TRBJ2-1
TGTGCCAGCAGCTTCCTTTCGGCGGGAGGAGGCTACAATGAGCAGTTCTTC CASSFLSAGGGYNEQFF TRBD2 TRBV7-9 . TRBJ2-1
TGTGCCAGCAGCCAAGCCGGGGTAAGAGGAACAGATACGCAGTATTTT CASSQAGVRGTDTQYF . TRBV14 once TRBJ2-3
TGTGCCAGCAGTAGACGGGACAGGGTGATCTATGGCTACACCTTC CASSRRDRVIYGYTF TRBD1 TRBV6-5 . TRBJ1-2
TGTGCCAGCAGCTTGGGTGGACAGTACTCCTACGAGCAGTACTTC CASSLGGQYSYEQYF . TRBV11-2 . TRBJ2-7
TGCGCCAGCAACGGGACAGAAGGCTACACCTTC CASNGTEGYTF TRBD1 TRBV23-1 once TRBJ1-2
TGTGCCAGCAACCAGGGGCCGCTTAGCAATCAGCCCCAGCATTTT CASNQGPLSNQPQHF . TRBV2 many TRBJ1-5
TGTGCCAGCAGCTTACCTTATGTCTACGACCGGGACAGGGGCCGTAGCGAGCAGTTCTTC CASSLPYVYDRDRGRSEQFF TRBD1 TRBV11-3 . TRBJ2-1
TGTGCCAGCAGCTTATCGACAGGGGGCGGAAGCTACAATGAGCAGTTCTTC CASSLSTGGGSYNEQFF TRBD1 TRBV9 . TRBJ2-1
TGTGCCAGCAGCTTTGGCGGACAGGGGGGCTACGAGCAGTACTTC CASSFGGQGGYEQYF TRBD1 TRBV11-2 . TRBJ2-7
TGTGCCAGCTCGCTGACTAGCGGGAGGGCTAACACCGGGGAGCTGTTTTTT CASSLTSGRANTGELFF TRBD2 TRBV18 . TRBJ2-2